The T cell receptor (beta chain) under discussion was sequenced for a study of blood T cell repertoires in COVID-19 (dated by TCRdb to 2020 to 2021). As for the study more broadly: Collaborator samples came from the United States, Italy and Spain and covered acute and convalescent phases of COVID-19. The prospective study material was composed of cDNA or gDNA derived from T cells, B-cell-depleted T cells, or PBMCs. Subjects who had been exposed to COVID-19, were actively infected with it, or had recovered from it provided the deeply sampled blood TCRbeta repertoires that made up the dataset. The repertoires were made available in a free public database intended to serve as a resource for research on the immune response to SARS-CoV-2. Samples were obtained from the ongoing ImmuneRACE study (first 160 participants) and from 1,200 or so subjects provided by 6 global collaborators. Nearly every sample came with metadata listing a de-identified subject ID, COVID-19 status, age in years and sex. Where available, HLA class I and class II types were obtained from metadata supplied by the sample provider rather than from assay-based typing.

On this clone: No antigen is known for it. No quality values exist for individual bases; no much larger clone is one base distant.

Study-level results and caveats: The amount of clinical and demographic metadata varied by source and participant and was provided uncurated.

The germline V gene supplies CDR1 SGHRS and CDR2 YFSETQ. Inclusive of the bounding cysteine and phenylalanine, the CDR3 is 16 residues long. Only the CDR3 portion is preserved as DNA: 48 bases, with reading frame beginning at the first base. Germline trimming amounts to 4 bases on V and 3 bases on J, with 8 as the count of junction bases outside the gene matches. The immunoSEQ Assay, a bias-controlled multiplex PCR, was used to amplify TCRbeta CDR3 regions from genomic DNA. In the authors' own workflow: The number of nucleated cells in each sample was estimated by amplification of reference gene primers within the assay. To quantify the absolute abundance of each unique TCRbeta CDR3 rearrangement, sequence reads were collapsed and filtered. Productive Simpson clonality was computed per sample as the square root of Simpson's diversity index over productive rearrangements. TCRdb retrieved this table from immuneACCESS and kept in-frame rearrangements only. Not all clones are present; in checked studies, unresolved V genes account for under half, and no reason is known for the remainder. V and J calls and clone size follow that table, whereas D and trimming were derived from the DNA. The sample records about 84,000 clones, over 65% of which are singletons. Clones ranked in the top ten supply approximately 5.4% of the sample.

Each collaborating institution followed its own protocols to collect whole blood in K2EDTA tubes. For TCRbeta analysis, collaborators shipped samples as frozen whole blood, isolated PBMCs, or DNA extracted from either of those sample types. The chain is assembled from TRBV5-1 and TRBJ2-3; 10 junctional bases match TRBD1. Sequenced input: peripheral blood. The sequence was collected from a man aged 45-65 years with active or convalescent COVID-19. The DNA sequence follows: TGCGCCAGCAGCGAGCCCGGGACAGGGGTAACAGATACGCAGTATTTT. The encoded protein is CASSEPGTGVTDTQYF.